The 15 T cell receptor beta chains listed next were all sequenced from one sample in a study of cytomegalovirus exposure and HLA in healthy donors. Use of 60 Vbeta and 13 Jbeta primers characterized the PCR. The protocol was immunoSEQ multiplex PCR, while the TCRdb copy is restricted to in-frame clones and leaves out a portion. The listing records 100,000 to 150,000 clones. Source material: PBMCs. The source of these receptors is a woman in her 40s in good health and CMV-seropositive.

The rearrangement joins TRBV19 to TRBJ2-1; 11 nucleotides line up with TRBD2. Germline values: CDR1 LNHDA, CDR2 SQIVND (reference sequence). The J segment lost 9 bases and the V segment lost 5 bases, leaving 3 bases of the junction unmatched. The CDR3 covers 13 residues. The CDR3 nucleotides read TGTGCCAGTAGTCTAGCGGGAGGAGTTGAGCAGTTCTTC. It encodes CASSLAGGVEQFF.

The chain uses TRBV11-2 and TRBJ1-1; D is possibly TRBD1 (5 bases). The CDR3 extends over 13 amino acids. V was shortened by 4 bases and J by 0 bases, with 6 bases between the two germline ends. CDR1 is SGHAT, CDR2 FQNNGV, per germline. CDR3 sequence: CASSWGLNTEAFF. The CDR3 region has the DNA TGTGCCAGCAGCTGGGGCCTGAACACTGAAGCTTTCTTT.

Of note for this clone: One end of the junction varies from germline; a read error may be responsible. The J gene is TRBJ2-1, the V gene TRBV7-9; 7 bases line up with TRBD2. CDR3 length: 12 amino acids. CDR1 and CDR2 (germline): SEHNR, FQNEAQ (reference sequence). Here the CDR3 reads CASSLLADLQVF. As DNA, the CDR3 is TGTGCCAGCAGCTTACTAGCGGACCTCCAGGTCTTC.

The gene calls are TRBV7-8 and TRBJ2-5; the match to TRBD1 covers 8 bases. The CDR3 has 14 residues. Per the germline V gene, CDR1 is SGHVS and CDR2 is FQNEAQ. V was pared by 4 bases and J by 5 bases, with 6 bases of the junction left unmatched. CDR3 nucleotide sequence: TGTGCCAGCAGCTCGACAGGGGAGAGGGAGACCCAGTACTTC. This sequence encodes CASSSTGERETQYF. Looking up the rest from reference TRBV7-8 and TRBJ2-5 gives the full variable domain: GAGVSQSPRYKVAKRGQDVALRCDPISGHVSLFWYQQALGQGPEFLTYFQNEAQLDKSGLPSDRFFAERPEGSVSTLKIQRTQQEDSAVYLCASSSTGERETQYFGPGTRLLVL.

The rearrangement joins TRBV5-1 to TRBJ2-3, with 9 nucleotides matching TRBD2. Germline CDR1 SGHRS, CDR2 YFSETQ. The trim removed 0 bases at V and 4 bases at J, leaving 3 bases unmatched. The CDR3 is made up of 15 amino acids. The CDR3 nucleotides are TGCGCCAGCAGCTTGGATGCGGGAGGGTCAGATACGCAGTATTTT. This translates into CASSLDAGGSDTQYF.

The V call is TRBV5-4, the J call TRBJ1-1; D remains unclear. Germline V gene data show CDR1 as SGHNT and CDR2 as YYREEE (reference sequence). Trimming cost V 4 bases and J 1 base, with 11 bases left between them. The CDR3 consists of 14 residues. DNA for the CDR3: TGTGCCAGCAGCCCGAGCGCCCGGAACACTGAAGCTTTCTTT. It translates to CASSPSARNTEAFF. The full variable domain, with the rest looked up from reference TRBV5-4 and TRBJ1-1, is ETGVTQSPTHLIKTRGQQVTLRCSSQSGHNTVSWYQQALGQGPQFIFQYYREEENGRGNFPPRFSGLQFPNYSSELNVNALELDDSALYLCASSPSARNTEAFFGQGTRLTVV.

The rearrangement joins TRBV6-5 to TRBJ2-7; a weak D match, TRBD1 (6 bases). CDR1 is MNHEY and CDR2 is SVGAGI in the germline V gene. The CDR3 totals 13 residues. Deletions cut 0 bases from V and 6 bases from J, with 9 bases between. This CDR3 reads CASSYSQTGEQYF. For the CDR3, the DNA is TGTGCCAGCAGTTACTCACAGACAGGCGAGCAGTACTTC.

The rearrangement links TRBV5-1 to TRBJ2-4; no firm D call. The germline V gene has CDR1 SGHRS and CDR2 YFSETQ. V lost 4 bases, J lost 1 base, and 15 bases lay in between. The CDR3 consists of 16 residues. Here the CDR3 DNA reads TGCGCCAGCAGCCCTCCCCAGTCTTCGGCCAAAAACATTCAGTACTTC. It codes for CASSPPQSSAKNIQYF.

The chain uses TRBV6-5 and TRBJ2-2; TRBD1 aligns across 7 bases. V shed 6 bases, J shed 3 bases, and the junction held 4 bases outside the gene matches. This CDR3 comprises 14 residues. Germline V CDR1 and CDR2: MNHEY, SVGAGI. The CDR3 loop reads CASRTTGDTGELFF. As DNA, the CDR3 is TGTGCCAGCAGGACCACAGGGGACACCGGGGAGCTGTTTTTT.

The chain carries TRBV21-1 and TRBJ2-1; the D segment call TRBD2 is taken from the table without a DNA check. TRBV21-1 is tagged as a pseudogene. This CDR3 spans 16 amino acids. The CDR3 here is CAPKGTAGGQHNEQFF. In DNA, the CDR3 is TGTGCCCCAAAGGGTACGGCGGGAGGCCAGCACAATGAGCAGTTCTTC.

The V call is TRBV6-5, the J call TRBJ1-4; D gene unclear. Germline-derived CDR1 and CDR2 are MNHEY and SVGAGI. Trimming shortened V by 1 base and J by 7 bases, and 10 bases separated the two germline ends. The CDR3 has 14 residues. The CDR3 DNA sequence: TGTGCCAGCAGTTACTTAAAGAGGAGTGAAAAACTGTTTTTT. Its translation: CASSYLKRSEKLFF.

V usage is TRBV11-2 and J usage is TRBJ1-3; no clear D. The germline CDR1 and CDR2 sequences are SGHAT and FQNNGV. The CDR3 length is 12 residues. Deletions cut 5 bases from V and 5 bases from J, with 7 bases between. CDR3 region: CASSLDRNTIYF. Here the CDR3 DNA reads TGTGCCAGCAGCCTCGACAGAAACACCATATATTTT.

The chain is built from TRBV6-1 and TRBJ2-3; D may be TRBD1 (5 bases). CDR1 and CDR2 (germline): MNHNS, SASEGT. CDR3 size: 17 residues. The V gene lost 3 bases and the J gene lost 0 bases, with 16 bases spanning the gap. The CDR3 spells CASSEELGRASTDTQYF. The CDR3 region has the DNA TGTGCCAGCAGTGAGGAGTTAGGCAGGGCGAGCACAGATACGCAGTATTTT.

The rearrangement uses TRBV2 and TRBJ2-5; D is perhaps TRBD1 (5 bases). Trimming took off 6 bases at V and 3 bases at J, with 11 bases between the two ends. Germline loops: CDR1 SNHLY, CDR2 FYNNEI. This CDR3 is built from 13 residues. CDR3 amino acids: CASSADRKETQYF. The CDR3 region has the DNA TGTGCCAGCAGCGCTGACAGAAAAGAGACCCAGTACTTC.

The genes are TRBV10-3 and TRBJ2-1; 8 nucleotides match TRBD2. The CDR3 has 15 amino acids. Germline trimming cut 6 bases from V and 6 bases from J; bases unmatched to any gene: 10. Germline CDR1 ENHRY, CDR2 SYGVKD. The DNA of the CDR3 is TGTGCCATCAGGGAAGCGGGAGTAAGCAGCAATGAGCAGTTCTTC. Amino acids: CAIREAGVSSNEQFF.